These 5 T cell receptor beta chains were all obtained from the same sample, sequenced in a study of cytomegalovirus exposure and HLA in healthy donors. Some clones are missing from TCRdb's copy, which holds only in-frame ones; the method was immunoSEQ multiplex PCR. In the table there are approximately 260,000 clones, about 86% of which are singletons. The sequenced sample consisted of PBMCs. Every receptor here comes from a woman in her twenties or thirties in good health and CMV-seropositive.

The chain combines TRBV27 with TRBJ2-7, with D perhaps TRBD1 (6 bases). This CDR3 comprises 13 residues. Trimming left V 5 bases short and J 7 bases short, with 15 bases between. Germline V gene sequence: CDR1 MNHEY, CDR2 SMNVEV (reference sequence). In DNA, the CDR3 is TGTGCCAGCAGTGAGACGACAGGCCCAGAGCAGTACTTC. It is translated as CASSETTGPEQYF.

Details on this clone: The same CDR3 also results from other DNA sequences found in this sample. The J gene is TRBJ2-7, the V gene TRBV10-3, with D unclear. The germline V and J ends were trimmed by 3 bases and 1 base, with 4 bases remaining between them. The V gene's germline CDR1 is ENHRY and CDR2 SYGVKD. The CDR3 is 12 residues long. The CDR3 spells CAISDSSYEQYF. The CDR3 DNA reads TGTGCCATCAGTGACAGTTCCTACGAGCAGTACTTC.

The rearrangement joins TRBV7-9 to TRBJ2-1; 12 nucleotides align to TRBD1. After removal of 4 bases from V and 6 bases from J, the junction contained 7 bases not matched to a gene. The CDR3 loop spans 16 amino acids. Germline lookup yields CDR1 SEHNR and CDR2 FQNEAQ (reference sequence). The CDR3 DNA reads as TGTGCCAGCAGCTCCTGGGACAGGGGGCGCTCCAATGAGCAGTTCTTC. It is translated as CASSSWDRGRSNEQFF.

The chain carries TRBV14 and TRBJ2-7; D gene uncertain. V was cut by 0 bases and J by 7 bases, with 16 bases left in between. The CDR3 is made up of 15 amino acids. Per germline, CDR1 SGHDN and CDR2 FVKESK. The CDR3 region is CASSQEAYDSGEQYF. For the CDR3, the DNA is TGTGCCAGCAGCCAAGAGGCCTACGACTCGGGTGAGCAGTACTTC. The whole variable domain, filled in from reference TRBV14 and TRBJ2-7, reads EAGVTQFPSHSVIEKGQTVTLRCDPISGHDNLYWYRRVMGKEIKFLLHFVKESKQDESGMPNNRFLAERTGGTYSTLKVQPAELEDSGVYFCASSQEAYDSGEQYFGPGTRLTVT.

The chain recombines TRBV6-6 with TRBJ1-1, with 8 bases that match TRBD1. Per the germline V gene, CDR1 is MNHNY and CDR2 is SVGAGI (reference sequence). V lost 1 base, J lost 3 bases, and 7 bases stayed unmatched. The CDR3 is made up of 16 amino acids. This chain's CDR3 is CASSYYQGQAHTEAFF. DNA for the CDR3: TGTGCCAGCAGTTACTACCAGGGACAGGCACACACTGAAGCTTTCTTT.